Reported below is one T cell receptor (beta chain). TCRdb's table, derived via immunoSEQ multiplex PCR, lists solely in-frame clones and lacks some. The sample carries hundreds of thousands of clones, 80% to 90% recorded once. This specimen belongs to a study of Ad26.COV2.S vaccination and SARS-CoV-2 variants. V was clipped by 1 base and J by 1 base, with 17 bases between them. The germline gives CDR1 LNHDA, CDR2 SQIVND (reference sequence). The CDR3 is 19 amino acids. Treatment denoted: approximately 18 received Ad26.COV2.S at low or high dose, single or two shots; 5 received placebo; per-sample allocation not given. Samples were taken on day 63 after the first vaccine or placebo injection.

The rearrangement joins TRBV19 to TRBJ2-6, with a possible D match to TRBD1 (5 bases). Sample: peripheral blood, taken in a trial of Ad26.COV2.S vaccine versus placebo. This sequence was found in a person between 18 and 60 years old who received the Ad26.COV2.S COVID-19 vaccine or a placebo. As DNA, the CDR3 is TGTGCCAGTAGTATAGGGTCAGGGTTGGCGTTGTCTGGGGCCAACGTCCTGACTTTC. It codes for CASSIGSGLALSGANVLTF. The full variable domain, with the rest looked up from reference TRBV19 and TRBJ2-6, is DGGITQSPKYLFRKEGQNVTLSCEQNLNHDAMYWYRQDPGQGLRLIYYSQIVNDFQKGDIAEGYSVSREKKESFPLTVTSAQKNPTAFYLCASSIGSGLALSGANVLTFGAGSRLTVL.